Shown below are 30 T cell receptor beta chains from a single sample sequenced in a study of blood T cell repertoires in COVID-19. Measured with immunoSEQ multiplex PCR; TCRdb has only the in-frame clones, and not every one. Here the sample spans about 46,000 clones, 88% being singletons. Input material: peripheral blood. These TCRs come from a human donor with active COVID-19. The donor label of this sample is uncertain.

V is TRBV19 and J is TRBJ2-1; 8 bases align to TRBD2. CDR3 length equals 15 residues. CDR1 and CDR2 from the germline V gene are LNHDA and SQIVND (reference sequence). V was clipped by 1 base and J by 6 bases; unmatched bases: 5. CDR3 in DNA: TGTGCCAGTAGTATAGCGGGAGGGGCTTTCAATGAGCAGTTCTTC. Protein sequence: CASSIAGGAFNEQFF.

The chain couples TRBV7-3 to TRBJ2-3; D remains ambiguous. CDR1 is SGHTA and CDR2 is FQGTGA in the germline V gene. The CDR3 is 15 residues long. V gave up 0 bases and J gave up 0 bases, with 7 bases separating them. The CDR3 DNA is TGTGCCAGCAGCTTAACCCGTCTCAGCACAGATACGCAGTATTTT. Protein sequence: CASSLTRLSTDTQYF.

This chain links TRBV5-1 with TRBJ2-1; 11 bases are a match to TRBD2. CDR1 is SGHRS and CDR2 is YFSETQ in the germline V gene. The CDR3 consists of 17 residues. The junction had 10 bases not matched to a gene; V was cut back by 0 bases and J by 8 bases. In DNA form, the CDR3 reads TGCGCCAGCAGCTTGGCCTACGTAGCGGGGGGGCCCGATGAGCAGTTCTTC. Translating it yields CASSLAYVAGGPDEQFF.

The CDR3: CASGRETNTGELFF. The CDR3 nucleotides read TGCGCCAGCGGGAGGGAAACGAACACCGGGGAGCTGTTTTTT. The chain carries TRBV5-1 and TRBJ2-2, with TRBD2 identical over 7 bases. The CDR3 runs 14 residues. V lost 7 bases, J lost 0 bases, and 3 bases stayed unmatched. Germline-derived CDR1 and CDR2 are SGHRS and YFSETQ.

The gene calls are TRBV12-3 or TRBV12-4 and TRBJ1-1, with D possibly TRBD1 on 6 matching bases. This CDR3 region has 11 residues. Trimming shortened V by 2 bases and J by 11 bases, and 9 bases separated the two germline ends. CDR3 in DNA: TGTGCCAGCAGTTTATCAGGGGCCGCTTTCTTT. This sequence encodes CASSLSGAAFF.

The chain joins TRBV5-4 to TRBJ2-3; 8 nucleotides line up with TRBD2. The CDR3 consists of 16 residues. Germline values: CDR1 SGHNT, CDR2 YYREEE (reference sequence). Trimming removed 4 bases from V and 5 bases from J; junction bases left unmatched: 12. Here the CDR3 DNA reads TGTGCCAGCAGCCCCCTTGGTCTAGCGGGTTTAGATACGCAGTATTTT. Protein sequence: CASSPLGLAGLDTQYF.

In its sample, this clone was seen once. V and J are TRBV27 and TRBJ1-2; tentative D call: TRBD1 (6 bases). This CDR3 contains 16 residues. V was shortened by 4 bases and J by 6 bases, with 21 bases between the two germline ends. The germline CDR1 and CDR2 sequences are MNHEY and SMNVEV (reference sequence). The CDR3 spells CASSSNPRGAKDGYTF. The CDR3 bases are TGTGCCAGCAGTTCGAACCCCCGGGGGGCGAAGGATGGCTACACCTTC.

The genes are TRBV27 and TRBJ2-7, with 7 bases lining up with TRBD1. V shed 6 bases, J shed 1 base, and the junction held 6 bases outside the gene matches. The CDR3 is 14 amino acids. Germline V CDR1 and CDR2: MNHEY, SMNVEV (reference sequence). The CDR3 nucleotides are TGTGCCAGCAGCTTGGAACAGGGGTCCTACGAGCAGTACTTC. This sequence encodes CASSLEQGSYEQYF.

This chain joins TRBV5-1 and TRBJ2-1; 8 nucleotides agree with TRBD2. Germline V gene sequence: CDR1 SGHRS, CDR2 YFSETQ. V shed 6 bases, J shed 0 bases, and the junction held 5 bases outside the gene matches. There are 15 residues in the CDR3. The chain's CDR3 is CASNLGGVSYNEQFF. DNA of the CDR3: TGCGCCAGCAACCTCGGGGGGGTCTCCTACAATGAGCAGTTCTTC.

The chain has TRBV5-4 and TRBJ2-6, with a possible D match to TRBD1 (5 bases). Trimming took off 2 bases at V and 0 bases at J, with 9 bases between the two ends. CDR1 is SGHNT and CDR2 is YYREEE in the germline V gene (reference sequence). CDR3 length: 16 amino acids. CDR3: CASSLYRNSGANVLTF. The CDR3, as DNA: TGTGCCAGCAGCTTATACAGGAACTCTGGGGCCAACGTCCTGACTTTC.

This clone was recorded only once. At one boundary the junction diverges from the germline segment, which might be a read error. The CDR3 nucleotides read TGTGCTAGCAGCCAGGGGGTAGGGGGCAGGAATGAGCAGTTCTTC. Protein product: CASSQGVGGRNEQFF. V gene TRBV7-7 combines with J gene TRBJ2-1, with 7 bases matching TRBD1. There are 15 residues in the CDR3. The germline V gene encodes CDR1 SSHAT and CDR2 FNYEAQ (reference sequence).

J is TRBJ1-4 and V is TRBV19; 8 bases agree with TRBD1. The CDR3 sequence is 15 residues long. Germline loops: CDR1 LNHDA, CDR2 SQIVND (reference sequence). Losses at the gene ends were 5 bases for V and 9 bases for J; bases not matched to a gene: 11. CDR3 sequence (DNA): TGTGCCAGTAGTGAGTCCGGGACAGGCCGTCAAAAACTGTTTTTT. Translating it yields CASSESGTGRQKLFF.

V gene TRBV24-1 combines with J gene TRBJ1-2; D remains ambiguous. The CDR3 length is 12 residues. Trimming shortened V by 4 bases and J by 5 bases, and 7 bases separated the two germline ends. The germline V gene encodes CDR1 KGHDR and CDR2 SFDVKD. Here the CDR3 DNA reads TGTGCCACCAGTGAGGAGTTGTATGGCTACACCTTC. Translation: CATSEELYGYTF.

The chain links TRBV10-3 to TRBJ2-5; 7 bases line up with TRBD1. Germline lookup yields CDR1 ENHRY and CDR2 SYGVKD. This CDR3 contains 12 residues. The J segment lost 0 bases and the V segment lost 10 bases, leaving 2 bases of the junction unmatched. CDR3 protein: CATQGDQETQYF. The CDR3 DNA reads TGTGCCACCCAGGGGGACCAAGAGACCCAGTACTTC.

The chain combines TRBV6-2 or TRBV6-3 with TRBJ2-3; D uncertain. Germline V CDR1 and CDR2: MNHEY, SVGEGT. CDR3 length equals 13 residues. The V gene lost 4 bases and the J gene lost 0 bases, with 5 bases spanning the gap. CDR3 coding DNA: TGTGCCAGCAGTTTCGGTAGCACAGATACGCAGTATTTT. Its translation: CASSFGSTDTQYF.

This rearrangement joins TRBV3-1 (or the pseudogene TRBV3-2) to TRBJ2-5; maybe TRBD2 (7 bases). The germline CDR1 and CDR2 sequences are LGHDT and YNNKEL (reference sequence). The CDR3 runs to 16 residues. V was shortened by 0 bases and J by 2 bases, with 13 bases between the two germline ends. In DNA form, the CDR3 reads TGTGCCAGCAGCCAAGATAGGAGGGGGGGTCAAGAGACCCAGTACTTC. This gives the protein CASSQDRRGGQETQYF.

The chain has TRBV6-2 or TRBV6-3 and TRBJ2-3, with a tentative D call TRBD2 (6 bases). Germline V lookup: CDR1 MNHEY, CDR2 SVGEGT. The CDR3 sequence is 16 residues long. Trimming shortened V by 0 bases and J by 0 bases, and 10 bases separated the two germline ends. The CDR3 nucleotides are TGTGCCAGCAGTTACTCGAGAGGGACTAGCACAGATACGCAGTATTTT. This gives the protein CASSYSRGTSTDTQYF.

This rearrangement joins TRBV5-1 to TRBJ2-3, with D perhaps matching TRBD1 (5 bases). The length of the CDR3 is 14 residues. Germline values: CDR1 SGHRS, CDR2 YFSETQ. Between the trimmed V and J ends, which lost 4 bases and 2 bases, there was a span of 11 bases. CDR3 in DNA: TGCGCCAGCAGCGCGACAGCGTCCACAGATACGCAGTATTTT. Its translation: CASSATASTDTQYF.

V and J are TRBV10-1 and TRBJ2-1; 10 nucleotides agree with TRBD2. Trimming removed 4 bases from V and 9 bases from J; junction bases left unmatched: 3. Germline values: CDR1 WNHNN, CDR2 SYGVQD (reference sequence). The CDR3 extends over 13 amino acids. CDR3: CASSASGGGEQFF. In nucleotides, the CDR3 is TGCGCCAGCAGTGCTAGCGGGGGCGGTGAGCAGTTCTTC.

In nucleotides, the CDR3 is TGTGCCACGCAAGGGACTAAGGCGGATACGCAGTATTTT. Translation gives CATQGTKADTQYF. This chain joins TRBV5-4 and TRBJ2-3; the match to TRBD2 covers 7 bases. Looked up from germline, CDR1 is SGHNT and CDR2 is YYREEE (reference sequence). Losses at the gene ends were 9 bases for V and 6 bases for J; bases not matched to a gene: 10. The CDR3 consists of 13 residues. Supplemented by reference TRBV5-4 and TRBJ2-3, the full variable domain reads ETGVTQSPTHLIKTRGQQVTLRCSSQSGHNTVSWYQQALGQGPQFIFQYYREEENGRGNFPPRFSGLQFPNYSSELNVNALELDDSALYLCATQGTKADTQYFGPGTRLTVL.

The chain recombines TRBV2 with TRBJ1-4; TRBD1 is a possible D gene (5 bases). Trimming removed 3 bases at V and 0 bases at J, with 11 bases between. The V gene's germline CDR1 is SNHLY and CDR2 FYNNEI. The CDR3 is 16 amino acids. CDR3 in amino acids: CASSEGQSSTNEKLFF. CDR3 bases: TGTGCCAGCAGTGAGGGGCAGTCCTCAACTAATGAAAAACTGTTTTTT.

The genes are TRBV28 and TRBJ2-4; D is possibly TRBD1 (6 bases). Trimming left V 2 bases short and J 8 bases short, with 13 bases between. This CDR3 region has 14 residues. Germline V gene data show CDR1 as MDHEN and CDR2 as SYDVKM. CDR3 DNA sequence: TGTGCCAGCAGTTTAGGCAGAAAGGGGGACATTCAGTACTTC. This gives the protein CASSLGRKGDIQYF.

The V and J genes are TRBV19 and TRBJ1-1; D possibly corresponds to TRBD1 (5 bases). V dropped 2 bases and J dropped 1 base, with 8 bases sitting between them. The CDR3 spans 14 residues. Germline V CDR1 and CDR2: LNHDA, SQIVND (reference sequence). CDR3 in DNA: TGTGCCAGTAGTATACGGCAGGGGAACACTGAAGCTTTCTTT. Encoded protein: CASSIRQGNTEAFF. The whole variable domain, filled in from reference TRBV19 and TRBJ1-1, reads DGGITQSPKYLFRKEGQNVTLSCEQNLNHDAMYWYRQDPGQGLRLIYYSQIVNDFQKGDIAEGYSVSREKKESFPLTVTSAQKNPTAFYLCASSIRQGNTEAFFGQGTRLTVV.

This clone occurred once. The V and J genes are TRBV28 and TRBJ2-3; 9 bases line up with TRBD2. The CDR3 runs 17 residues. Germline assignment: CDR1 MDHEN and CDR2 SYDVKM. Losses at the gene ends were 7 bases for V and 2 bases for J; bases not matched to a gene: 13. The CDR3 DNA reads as TGTGCCAGCATCAACCCTAGACTAGCGGATTACACAGATACGCAGTATTTT. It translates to CASINPRLADYTDTQYF.

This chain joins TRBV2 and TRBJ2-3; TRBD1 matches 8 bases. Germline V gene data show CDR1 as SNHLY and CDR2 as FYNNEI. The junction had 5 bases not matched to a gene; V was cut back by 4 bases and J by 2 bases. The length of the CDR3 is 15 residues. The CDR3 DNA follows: TGTGCCAGCAGTGCGAGACAGGGGTCCACAGATACGCAGTATTTT. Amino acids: CASSARQGSTDTQYF.

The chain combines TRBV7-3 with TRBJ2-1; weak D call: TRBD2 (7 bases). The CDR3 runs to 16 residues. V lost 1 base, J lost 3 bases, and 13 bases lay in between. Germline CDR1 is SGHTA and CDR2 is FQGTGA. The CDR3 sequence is CASSLRRGGHYNEQFF. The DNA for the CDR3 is TGTGCCAGCAGCTTAAGGCGCGGGGGCCACTACAATGAGCAGTTCTTC.

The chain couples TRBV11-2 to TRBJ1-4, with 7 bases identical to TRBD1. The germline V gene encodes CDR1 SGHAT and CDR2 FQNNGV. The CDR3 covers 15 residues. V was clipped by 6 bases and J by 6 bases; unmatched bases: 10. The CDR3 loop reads CASSQSTGSYEKLFF. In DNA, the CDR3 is TGTGCCAGCAGTCAGTCGACAGGGAGCTATGAAAAACTGTTTTTT.

The CDR3 region has the DNA TGTGCCAGCAGCCAGGAGGGACTAGAAGAGACCCAGTACTTC. It is translated as CASSQEGLEETQYF. J is TRBJ2-5 and V is TRBV4-2; 8 bases line up with TRBD2. Trimming cost V 3 bases and J 3 bases; bases outside gene matches: 3. Germline CDR1 LGHNA, CDR2 YNFKEQ. The CDR3 contains 14 residues.

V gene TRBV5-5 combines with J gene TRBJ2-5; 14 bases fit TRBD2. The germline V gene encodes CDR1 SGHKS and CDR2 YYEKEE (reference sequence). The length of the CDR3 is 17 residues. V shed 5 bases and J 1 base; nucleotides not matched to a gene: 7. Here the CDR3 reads CASRPAGTSGGQETQYF. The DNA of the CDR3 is TGTGCCAGCAGACCGGCTGGGACTAGCGGGGGCCAAGAGACCCAGTACTTC.

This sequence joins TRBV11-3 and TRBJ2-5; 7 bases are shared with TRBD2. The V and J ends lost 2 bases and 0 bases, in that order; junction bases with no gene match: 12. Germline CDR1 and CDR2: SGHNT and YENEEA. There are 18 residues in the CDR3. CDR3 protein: CASSLPRFASGYQETQYF. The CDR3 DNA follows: TGTGCCAGCAGCTTACCCAGGTTTGCTAGCGGCTACCAAGAGACCCAGTACTTC.